This is a list of T cell receptor beta chains from one sample in a study of T cells expressing NK-cell markers. With the 5' RACE reads reprocessed, TCRdb shows one record per CDR3 protein and no DNA. The sample data list about 260,000 distinct CDR3 sequences. Input material: blood T cells: a sorted CD56 or NKG2C T cell subset, CD4+ or CD8+ T cells, or bulk PBMC T cells (not recorded which). The receptors come from a woman between 18 and 69 years old in good health. The CDR3 runs from the conserved cysteine through the conserved F or W.

v_gene: TRBV7-9; j_gene: TRBJ2-5; CDR3aa: CASSGRDSYQETQYF
v_gene: TRBV25-1; j_gene: TRBJ1-2; CDR3aa: CASRDRFNYGYTF
v_gene: TRBV6-2/TRBV6-3; j_gene: TRBJ2-1; CDR3aa: CASTGLRRLNEQFF
v_gene: TRBV6-2/TRBV6-3; j_gene: TRBJ1-5; CDR3aa: CASRPSTNQPQHF
v_gene: TRBV30; j_gene: TRBJ1-5; CDR3aa: CAWRMRVQPQHF
v_gene: TRBV18; j_gene: TRBJ1-2; CDR3aa: CASHSSGNWDGYTF
v_gene: TRBV9; j_gene: TRBJ2-3; CDR3aa: CASSGGTGSLTDTQYF
v_gene: TRBV10-1; j_gene: TRBJ1-1; CDR3aa: CASSLGSGENTEAFF
v_gene: TRBV29-1; j_gene: TRBJ2-1; CDR3aa: CSVERWGEQFF
v_gene: TRBV11-3; j_gene: TRBJ2-3; CDR3aa: CASSLGSGRTDTQYF
v_gene: TRBV5-5; j_gene: TRBJ2-5; CDR3aa: CASSRGGQIVRETQYF
v_gene: TRBV28; j_gene: TRBJ1-6; CDR3aa: CASEGAATPLHF
v_gene: TRBV29-1; j_gene: TRBJ2-7; CDR3aa: CSVGGTSGTPYEQYF
v_gene: TRBV18; j_gene: TRBJ2-1; CDR3aa: CASSPRGSKHNEQFF
v_gene: TRBV4-3; j_gene: TRBJ1-1; CDR3aa: CASSQGTATYTEAFF
v_gene: TRBV28; j_gene: TRBJ2-3; CDR3aa: CASSPGGGRADTQYF
v_gene: TRBV6-2/TRBV6-3; j_gene: TRBJ2-7; CDR3aa: CASSRRYEQYF
v_gene: TRBV12-3/TRBV12-4; j_gene: TRBJ2-3; CDR3aa: CASSSGRRIDTQYF
v_gene: TRBV12-3/TRBV12-4; j_gene: TRBJ1-1; CDR3aa: CASSPKINTEAFF
v_gene: TRBV5-4; j_gene: TRBJ2-1; CDR3aa: CASSPLWGGDNEQFF
v_gene: TRBV3-1; j_gene: TRBJ2-7; CDR3aa: CASGGLDEQYF
v_gene: TRBV30; j_gene: TRBJ2-1; CDR3aa: CAWRGLAAGRQFF
v_gene: TRBV3-1; j_gene: TRBJ1-2; CDR3aa: CASSYLFAGFQRGGYTF
v_gene: TRBV12-3/TRBV12-4; j_gene: TRBJ1-1; CDR3aa: CASSSRRTPLNTEAFF
v_gene: TRBV4-2; j_gene: TRBJ2-5; CDR3aa: CASSQVGSSGNQETQYF
v_gene: TRBV12-3/TRBV12-4; j_gene: TRBJ2-4; CDR3aa: CASSLAGANRGIQYF
v_gene: TRBV3-1; j_gene: TRBJ2-3; CDR3aa: CASSHSGEGNTQYF
v_gene: TRBV29-1; j_gene: TRBJ1-1; CDR3aa: CSVWLHTMNTEAFF
v_gene: TRBV12-3/TRBV12-4; j_gene: TRBJ2-5; CDR3aa: CASTVGRLTQYF
v_gene: TRBV7-2; j_gene: TRBJ1-4; CDR3aa: CASTLGLNEKLFF
v_gene: TRBV7-2; j_gene: TRBJ2-1; CDR3aa: CASSPGLVMQFF
v_gene: TRBV29-1; j_gene: TRBJ1-2; CDR3aa: CSVEMAGLNYGYTF
v_gene: TRBV6-2/TRBV6-3; j_gene: TRBJ2-1; CDR3aa: CASLMAPGWGNYEQFF
v_gene: TRBV7-2; j_gene: TRBJ2-1; CDR3aa: CASSLFRHNEQFF
v_gene: TRBV4-2; j_gene: TRBJ2-3; CDR3aa: CASSTSRGAEDTQYF
v_gene: TRBV7-2; j_gene: TRBJ2-2; CDR3aa: CASSLPGENTGELFF
v_gene: TRBV4-3; j_gene: TRBJ2-3; CDR3aa: CASSQLRGRGQDTQYF
v_gene: TRBV5-1; j_gene: TRBJ2-7; CDR3aa: CASSLEGTASEQYF
v_gene: TRBV7-6; j_gene: TRBJ1-2; CDR3aa: CASSTFPPGSQQSYGYTF
v_gene: TRBV5-4; j_gene: TRBJ2-1; CDR3aa: CASSLDSSYNEQFF
v_gene: TRBV5-1; j_gene: TRBJ2-4; CDR3aa: CASRLGMEAKNIQYF
v_gene: TRBV4-3; j_gene: TRBJ1-2; CDR3aa: CASSLTDRDGYTF
v_gene: TRBV4-3; j_gene: TRBJ2-1; CDR3aa: CASSQPGLAGGSSEQFF
v_gene: TRBV12-3/TRBV12-4; j_gene: TRBJ1-4; CDR3aa: CASSLALQGTEKLFF
v_gene: TRBV10-2; j_gene: TRBJ1-1; CDR3aa: CASHLGAEAFF
v_gene: TRBV20-1; j_gene: TRBJ2-3; CDR3aa: CSAQGQGPDTQYF
v_gene: TRBV7-2; j_gene: TRBJ2-2; CDR3aa: CASSQTRGFNGELFF
v_gene: TRBV5-1; j_gene: TRBJ1-1; CDR3aa: CASILFPGRNTEAFF
v_gene: TRBV20-1; j_gene: TRBJ2-2; CDR3aa: CSIDRANTGELFF
v_gene: TRBV7-9; j_gene: TRBJ1-5; CDR3aa: CASTASGDSNQPQHF
v_gene: TRBV18; j_gene: TRBJ2-7; CDR3aa: CASSPVSYEQYF